The subject of this entry is one T cell receptor beta chain. This entry belongs to a study of blood T cell repertoires in COVID-19. V dropped 1 base and J dropped 3 bases, with 10 bases sitting between them. The germline V gene encodes CDR1 SGDLS and CDR2 YYNGEE. CDR3 size: 14 residues. The assay was immunoSEQ multiplex PCR, and TCRdb's table has in-frame clones only and misses some. The sample records 35,000 to 45,000 clones, around 91% being singletons. The chain recombines TRBV9 with TRBJ1-2; D ambiguous. The receptor was derived from a man in his fifties with active COVID-19. Material for sequencing was peripheral blood. This chain's CDR3 is CASSVRGEYYGYTF. The CDR3 coding sequence is TGTGCCAGCAGCGTAAGAGGAGAATACTATGGCTACACCTTC.